Presented here are 3 T cell receptor beta chains from one specimen sequenced in a study of blood T cell repertoires in COVID-19. Assay: immunoSEQ multiplex PCR; the TCRdb copy retains only in-frame clones and omits some. Of about 290,000 clones in the sample, 85% are singletons; the top ten hold 4.1%. Input material: peripheral blood. The receptors shown here come from a woman in her fifties or sixties with active or convalescent COVID-19.

The CDR3 here is CASSISGEEYF. DNA for the CDR3: TGTGCCAGCAGCATATCGGGGGAGGAGTACTTC. The chain recombines TRBV21-1 with TRBJ2-4; the table calls TRBD2, which could not be checked here. TRBV21-1 is a known pseudogene. The CDR3 consists of 11 residues.

V usage is TRBV6-5 and J usage is TRBJ2-1, with TRBD2 matching over 13 bases. Trimming took 4 bases from V and 7 from J; bases not matched to a gene: 7. The germline V gene has CDR1 MNHEY and CDR2 SVGAGI. This CDR3 comprises 16 residues. CDR3 loop: CASSSVTSGRKNEQFF. The CDR3, as DNA: TGTGCCAGCAGTTCGGTGACTAGCGGGAGGAAAAATGAGCAGTTCTTC.

The rearrangement joins TRBV3-1 (or the pseudogene TRBV3-2) to TRBJ2-1, with D possibly being TRBD2 (5 bases). The CDR3 extends over 13 amino acids. The ends were cut back, 4 bases at V and 5 bases at J, with 9 bases in the middle. Germline V gene sequence: CDR1 LGHDT, CDR2 YNNKEL (reference sequence). The CDR3 bases are TGTGCCAGCAGCCTGACTACTCACAATGAGCAGTTCTTC. Translating gives CASSLTTHNEQFF.